This TCR beta chain was profiled in a study of cytomegalovirus exposure and HLA in healthy donors. The primer mix had 60 Vbeta and 13 Jbeta primers. Using immunoSEQ multiplex PCR, the repertoire was profiled, and TCRdb retains in-frame clones only, with some absent. The sample holds some 130,000 clones, about three quarters seen once. Sequenced input: PBMCs. The source is a male donor in good health and CMV-seronegative.

The CDR3 spells CASTYNGVSSYEQYF. CDR3 in DNA: TGTGCCAGCACTTATAACGGGGTTAGCTCCTACGAGCAGTACTTC. J is TRBJ2-7 and V is TRBV5-8; D might be TRBD2 (5 bases). CDR1 and CDR2 from the germline V gene are SGHTS and YDEGEE. V lost 6 bases to trimming and J lost 0 bases, with 16 bases between them. The CDR3 covers 15 residues. Complete variable domain (other parts from reference TRBV5-8 and TRBJ2-7): EAGVTQSPTHLIKTRGQQATLRCSPISGHTSVYWYQQALGLGLQFLLWYDEGEERNRGNFPPRFSGRQFPNYSSELNVNALELEDSALYLCASTYNGVSSYEQYFGPGTRLTVT.